These 21 T cell receptor beta chains came from one sample sequenced in a study of blood T cell repertoires in COVID-19 (dated by TCRdb to about 2020). Library method: the immunoSEQ multiplex PCR assay. As stored in TCRdb, this immuneACCESS dataset retains in-frame rearrangements with V and J assigned. A fraction of the clones does not appear; measured against another copy, unresolved V genes explain less than half of the discrepancy, and the remainder lacks a known reason. The table for this sample lists about 500,000 clones; 89% of them were counted only once. In total, the top ten clones hold around 0.9% of the sample. Sequenced sample: peripheral blood. These receptors were collected from a man between 18 and 29 years old with COVID-19, enrolled during active disease.

The V gene is TRBV25-1, the J gene TRBJ2-7, with TRBD1 matching 10 bases. J gave up 2 bases and V 4 bases, and 2 bases lay outside the gene matches. Germline V CDR1 and CDR2: MGHDK, SYGVNS. CDR3 size: 14 residues. The CDR3 spells CASSAGQGAYEQYF. The CDR3 bases are TGTGCCAGCAGTGCCGGACAGGGGGCCTACGAGCAGTACTTC.

This clone was detected only a few times. The sample carries other DNA sequences with the same CDR3. The chain carries TRBV29-1 and TRBJ1-1; D remains unclear. The germline CDR1 and CDR2 sequences are SQVTM and ANQGSEA. Trimming removed 3 bases from V and 2 bases from J, with 4 bases in between. The CDR3 loop spans 11 amino acids. The CDR3 spells CSVERNTEAFF. As DNA, the CDR3 is TGCAGCGTTGAGCGTAACACTGAAGCTTTCTTT.

V gene TRBV5-1 combines with J gene TRBJ2-7; 7 nucleotides align to TRBD1. Germline CDR1 reads SGHRS; CDR2 reads YFSETQ. Unmatched junction bases numbered 5, after V lost 5 bases and J lost 0 bases. The CDR3 is made up of 14 amino acids. The CDR3 spells CASRGQMTSYEQYF. CDR3 nucleotide sequence: TGCGCCAGCAGGGGACAGATGACCTCCTACGAGCAGTACTTC.

The table lists this clone with a count of one. This chain uses TRBV27 with TRBJ2-1; 11 bases are shared with TRBD2. The CDR3 runs 15 residues. V shed 3 bases and J 8 bases; nucleotides not matched to a gene: 6. Germline V gene data show CDR1 as MNHEY and CDR2 as SMNVEV (reference sequence). CDR3 protein: CASSLTSGASHEQFF. CDR3 bases: TGTGCCAGCAGTTTGACTAGCGGGGCCTCTCATGAGCAGTTCTTC.

This sequence joins TRBV13 and TRBJ2-7; possibly TRBD1 for D (6 bases). Trimming removed 5 bases at V and 2 bases at J, with 16 bases between. Germline V CDR1 and CDR2: PRHDT, FYEKMQ (reference sequence). The CDR3 loop spans 15 amino acids. The CDR3, as DNA: TGTGCCAGCAGCCACCGGACAGTTCGACCCTACGAGCAGTACTTC. It translates to CASSHRTVRPYEQYF.

The CDR3 reads CASSDPSSGRTDTQYF. For the CDR3, the DNA is TGCGCCAGCAGCGACCCTTCTAGCGGACGCACAGATACGCAGTATTTT. V and J are TRBV5-1 and TRBJ2-3; 7 nucleotides line up with TRBD2. Trimming at V came to 4 bases and at J to 1 base, leaving 9 bases not matched to a gene. This CDR3 has 16 amino acids. The germline CDR1 and CDR2 sequences are SGHRS and YFSETQ.

This clone was detected only a few times. CDR3 sequence: CASERDLDGYTF. The CDR3 nucleotides read TGTGCCAGCGAGCGGGACCTTGATGGCTACACCTTC. The chain combines TRBV25-1 with TRBJ1-2, with D perhaps matching TRBD1 (5 bases). CDR1 is MGHDK, CDR2 SYGVNS, per germline. The CDR3 extends over 12 amino acids. The V end lost 8 bases, the J end lost 6 bases, and 13 bases lay between the germline ends.

A remark on this clone: At one end the junction does not follow the germline gene, possibly because of a read error. The rearrangement uses TRBV5-6 and TRBJ1-3; D is unclear. CDR1 is SGHDT and CDR2 is YYEEEE in the germline V gene. This CDR3 is built from 14 residues. CDR3 protein: CASSLDFSGNTIYF. The CDR3 DNA follows: TGTGCCAGCAGTTTGGACTTTTCTGGAAACACCATATATTTT.

This clone was seen once. This chain links TRBV5-1 with TRBJ2-3, with D perhaps matching TRBD1 (5 bases). There are 14 residues in the CDR3. The V end lost 1 base, the J end lost 4 bases, and 10 bases lay between the germline ends. Germline CDR1 and CDR2: SGHRS and YFSETQ. Here the CDR3 DNA reads TGCGCCAGCAGCTTGAGTCTAGGGGCAGATACGCAGTATTTT. The encoded protein is CASSLSLGADTQYF.

The V gene is TRBV14, the J gene TRBJ1-1, with 8 bases lining up with TRBD1. The germline CDR1 and CDR2 sequences are SGHDN and FVKESK. J gave up 8 bases and V 4 bases, and 6 bases lay outside the gene matches. The CDR3 is 13 amino acids. The CDR3 nucleotides are TGTGCCAGCAGCCGACAGGGGAGATGGGAAGCTTTCTTT. This sequence encodes CASSRQGRWEAFF.

The chain carries TRBV7-9 and TRBJ2-3; a weak D match, TRBD2 (5 bases). This CDR3 is built from 11 residues. Germline V lookup: CDR1 SEHNR, CDR2 FQNEAQ (reference sequence). CDR3 in DNA: TGTGTGGGTAGCGACACAGATACGCAGTATTTT. As protein: CVGSDTDTQYF.

This clone was picked up one time. The rearrangement uses TRBV6-1 and TRBJ2-5, with D possibly being TRBD1 (5 bases). CDR1 and CDR2 from the germline V gene are MNHNS and SASEGT. Trimming shortened V by 4 bases and J by 1 base, and 16 bases separated the two germline ends. CDR3 length: 16 residues. In DNA form, the CDR3 reads TGTGCCAGCAGTGCAAGTCGGCAGGGTATCCAAGAGACCCAGTACTTC. Translation: CASSASRQGIQETQYF.

This chain uses TRBV18 with TRBJ2-2; tentative D call: TRBD1 (5 bases). Trimming removed 0 bases from V and 3 bases from J, with 11 bases in between. Germline V lookup: CDR1 KGHSH, CDR2 LQKENI. The CDR3 is 16 amino acids. CDR3 loop: CASSPPPGWDTGELFF. DNA of the CDR3: TGTGCCAGCTCACCACCGCCAGGGTGGGACACCGGGGAGCTGTTTTTT. Using reference TRBV18 and TRBJ2-2 for the parts outside the CDR3, the full variable domain is NAGVMQNPRHLVRRRGQEARLRCSPMKGHSHVYWYRQLPEEGLKFMVYLQKENIIDESGMPKERFSAEFPKEGPSILRIQQVVRGDSAAYFCASSPPPGWDTGELFFGEGSRLTVL.

This chain links TRBV27 with TRBJ2-7; 13 nucleotides line up with TRBD2. The germline gives CDR1 MNHEY, CDR2 SMNVEV (reference sequence). The V segment lost 8 bases and the J segment 4 bases; nucleotides outside the gene matches: 5. This CDR3 has 14 amino acids. The CDR3 DNA follows: TGTGCCAGCTCCCCGGGACTAGCGGGATACGAGCAGTACTTC. Its translation is CASSPGLAGYEQYF.

This chain joins TRBV24-1 and TRBJ2-5; 8 nucleotides agree with TRBD2. CDR1 and CDR2 (germline): KGHDR, SFDVKD. J was trimmed by 1 base and V by 4 bases; bases with no gene match: 13. This CDR3 is built from 18 residues. CDR3 region: CATSDYLAGEGRQETQYF. In DNA form, the CDR3 reads TGTGCCACCAGTGACTACCTAGCGGGTGAGGGCCGCCAAGAGACCCAGTACTTC.

The genes are TRBV27 and TRBJ2-3, with 13 bases aligning to TRBD2. Germline CDR1 reads MNHEY; CDR2 reads SMNVEV (reference sequence). The CDR3 extends over 14 amino acids. Trimming took 6 bases from V and 5 from J; bases not matched to a gene: 2. CDR3 in DNA: TGTGCCAGCAGACTAGCGGGAGGGGAAGATACGCAGTATTTT. Its translation is CASRLAGGEDTQYF.

The V gene is TRBV18, the J gene TRBJ2-5; D possibly corresponds to TRBD2 (6 bases). V was shortened by 1 base and J by 5 bases, with 11 bases between the two germline ends. The CDR3 spans 14 residues. Germline V lookup: CDR1 KGHSH, CDR2 LQKENI. The CDR3 bases are TGTGCCAGCTCACCACGGACGGCGGGGGAGACCCAGTACTTC. Translated: CASSPRTAGETQYF.

The chain links TRBV7-9 to TRBJ2-2, with D unclear. This CDR3 has 13 amino acids. V lost 1 base to trimming and J lost 7 bases, with 7 bases between them. CDR1 is SEHNR and CDR2 is FQNEAQ in the germline V gene (reference sequence). The CDR3 spells CASSLGVVGELFF. In DNA, the CDR3 is TGTGCCAGCAGCTTAGGTGTCGTCGGGGAGCTGTTTTTT.

The V gene is TRBV7-9, the J gene TRBJ1-2; no reliable D call. Germline V CDR1 and CDR2: SEHNR, FQNEAQ (reference sequence). Trimming cost V 3 bases and J 6 bases, with 8 bases left between them. CDR3 size: 12 residues. Here the CDR3 DNA reads TGTGCCAGCAGCTTTAATCAGGATGGCTACACCTTC. The encoded protein is CASSFNQDGYTF. The full variable domain, completed using reference TRBV7-9 and TRBJ1-2, is DTGVSQNPRHKITKRGQNVTFRCDPISEHNRLYWYRQTLGQGPEFLTYFQNEAQLEKSRLLSDRFSAERPKGSFSTLEIQRTEQGDSAMYLCASSFNQDGYTFGSGTRLTVV.

The V call is TRBV5-1, the J call TRBJ2-7, with D perhaps matching TRBD2 (7 bases). V was clipped by 1 base and J by 4 bases, with 15 bases between them. The CDR3 has 15 residues. Germline V gene data show CDR1 as SGHRS and CDR2 as YFSETQ. The CDR3 DNA reads as TGCGCCAGCAGCTTGTTTACGGGGGGCAGTTACGAGCAGTACTTC. Amino acids: CASSLFTGGSYEQYF.

This chain connects TRBV11-1 to TRBJ2-1; TRBD2 aligns across 12 bases. Germline loops: CDR1 SGHAT, CDR2 FQDESV (reference sequence). The V gene end was trimmed by 5 bases and the J gene end by 8 bases; junction bases not matched to a gene: 10. The CDR3 has 16 residues. The CDR3, as DNA: TGTGCCAGCAGCCCGCTAGCGGGAGGGCCTTTGGATGAGCAGTTCTTC. Its translation: CASSPLAGGPLDEQFF.